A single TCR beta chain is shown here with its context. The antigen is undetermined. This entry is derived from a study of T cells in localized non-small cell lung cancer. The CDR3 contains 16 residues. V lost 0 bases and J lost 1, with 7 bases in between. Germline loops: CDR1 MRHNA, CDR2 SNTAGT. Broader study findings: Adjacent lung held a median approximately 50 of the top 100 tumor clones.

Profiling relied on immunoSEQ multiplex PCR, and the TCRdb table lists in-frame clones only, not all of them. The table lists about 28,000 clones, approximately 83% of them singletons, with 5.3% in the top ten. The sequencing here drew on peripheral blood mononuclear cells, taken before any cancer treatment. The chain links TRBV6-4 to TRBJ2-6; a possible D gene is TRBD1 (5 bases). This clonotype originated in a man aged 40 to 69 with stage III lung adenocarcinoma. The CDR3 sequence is CASSDSKGSGANVLTF. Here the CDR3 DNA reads TGTGCCAGCAGTGACTCGAAGGGGTCTGGGGCCAACGTCCTGACTTTC.